Following are 5 T cell receptor beta chains from one sample sequenced in a study of tumor-infiltrating lymphocytes in primary liver carcinoma. Using a constant-region primer together with ProtoScript II reverse transcriptase, TCR beta cDNA was made from roughly 520 ng of total RNA. Library construction for TCR beta comprised three nested multiplex PCR rounds performed with slightly modified ARM-PCR. It was with TRBV1-TRBV30 forward primers and a C-beta reverse primer that the first two PCR rounds were run, at 10 cycles each. TCRdb used MiXCR to reprocess the multiplex PCR reads, holding one entry per CDR3 protein. In the table there are roughly 20,000 distinct CDR3 sequences, around three quarters of which are singletons. Both RNA and DNA were isolated together from around 20-30 mg of bulk tissue that had not been sorted. The sample consisted of liver tumor tissue from sampling region 4. The subset denotes: tumor region T4, right-lateral pole. The origin of the receptors is a woman in her twenties or thirties with primary liver carcinoma and hepatitis B virus infection.

The table lists this clonotype with a count of one. The V and J genes are TRBV29-1 and TRBJ1-1, with D unresolved. Germline V gene data show CDR1 as SQVTM and CDR2 as ANQGSEA. The CDR3 is 12 residues long. V lost 6 bases, J lost 4 bases, and 12 bases lay in between. The chain's CDR3 is CSVEIVGTEAFF. CDR3 nucleotide sequence: TGCAGCGTCGAGATAGTGGGCACTGAAGCTTTCTTT.

This clonotype came up once. In this CDR3 the conserved last residue, phenylalanine or tryptophan, is missing, so a read error is likely. The J gene is TRBJ1-6, the V gene TRBV5-4; unclear D gene. Germline loops: CDR1 SGHNT, CDR2 YYREEE (reference sequence). The CDR3 covers 14 residues. The CDR3 is CASSFGPYNSLLHS. DNA of the CDR3: TGTGCCAGCAGCTTCGGGCCGTATAATTCACTCCTCCACTCC.

About this clonotype itself: Its ends do not fully match the called genes, so a read error is possible. The chain joins TRBV4-3 to TRBJ2-1; the D gene is possibly TRBD2 (6 bases). This CDR3 has 16 residues. Per the germline V gene, CDR1 is LGHNA and CDR2 is YSLEER. CDR3 protein: CAISQDAGSSYNKQFF. The CDR3 DNA follows: TGCGCCATCAGCCAAGATGCGGGAAGCTCCTACAACAAGCAGTTCTTC.

This clonotype came up a few times. Given a much more abundant clone one base away, this may be a read error. V usage is TRBV11-2 and J usage is TRBJ2-6, with D possibly matching TRBD2 (5 bases). Germline V gives CDR1 SGHAT, CDR2 FQNNGV. This CDR3 has 17 residues. This CDR3 is CGSSLGLTFSGANVLTF. The CDR3 DNA reads TGTGGCAGCAGCTTAGGACTGACCTTTTCTGGGGCCAACGTCCTGACTTTC.

Points on this clonotype: Since a much larger clone is just one base distant, this may be a read error. This chain joins TRBV20-1 and TRBJ2-7; the D call may be TRBD1 or TRBD2 (5 bases each). The V gene's germline CDR1 is DFQATT and CDR2 SNEGSKA (reference sequence). This CDR3 region has 12 residues. Trimming removed 5 bases from V and 5 bases from J, with 13 bases in between. The CDR3 loop is CSAGDGEHEQYF. CDR3 sequence (DNA): TGCAGTGCTGGGGACGGAGAACACGAGCAGTACTTC.